A selection of T cell receptor beta chains follows, all from one sample in a study of cytomegalovirus exposure and HLA in healthy donors. Here immunoSEQ multiplex PCR was the method, and the copy in TCRdb shows in-frame clones only, minus some. The table lists approximately 200,000 clones, roughly 84% of them singletons. Sequenced: PBMCs. These receptors originate from a boy aged 5-17 years in good health and CMV-seronegative. CDR3s include the opening cysteine and the closing phenylalanine or tryptophan. Fields, in order: V gene, D gene, clone size, J gene, CDR3 protein, CDR3 DNA. The D gene is left open where the match is weak. Size is stated for part of the rows, as once, few or many counts, or as a class when the clone is expanded.

>TRBV11-1|TRBD1|NA|TRBJ1-2
CASSLGQGVAGYTF
TGTGCCAGCAGCTTAGGTCAGGGGGTCGCCGGCTACACCTTC
>TRBV7-9|TRBD1|NA|TRBJ2-7
CASSPGDRVRWEQYF
TGTGCCAGCAGCCCAGGGGACAGGGTGAGGTGGGAGCAGTACTTC
>TRBV5-4|TRBD2|NA|TRBJ2-1
CASSLGGLAGLRWKEQFF
TGTGCCAGCAGCTTGGGGGGACTAGCGGGCCTCCGTTGGAAAGAGCAGTTCTTC
>TRBV19|TRBD1|NA|TRBJ1-1
CASDEGQGTEAFF
TGTGCCAGTGACGAGGGACAGGGTACTGAAGCTTTCTTT
>TRBV25-1|NA|NA|TRBJ1-2
CASSEQYGYTF
TGTGCCAGCAGTGAACAATATGGCTACACCTTC
>TRBV29-1|NA|NA|TRBJ1-5
CSVKQGGNQPQHF
TGCAGCGTCAAACAGGGAGGCAATCAGCCCCAGCATTTT
>TRBV30|NA|NA|TRBJ1-2
CAWTPDFRNYGYTF
TGTGCCTGGACCCCTGACTTTCGTAACTATGGCTACACCTTC
>TRBV29-1|TRBD2|NA|TRBJ2-7
CSVRTSGTEQYF
TGCAGCGTTCGGACTAGCGGGACCGAGCAGTACTTC
>TRBV7-2|NA|NA|TRBJ2-7
CASSLVTLGAVHYEQYF
TGTGCCAGCAGCTTAGTTACTTTAGGTGCGGTGCACTACGAGCAGTACTTC
>TRBV30|TRBD1|NA|TRBJ2-3
CAWRTGISTDTQYF
TGTGCCTGGCGGACAGGCATTAGCACAGATACGCAGTATTTT
>TRBV6-5|NA|NA|TRBJ2-7
CASSPGTSGSYEQYF
TGTGCCAGCAGCCCCGGGACTTCGGGCTCCTACGAGCAGTACTTC
>TRBV5-1|NA|once|TRBJ1-3
CASSTGKDTIYF
TGCGCCAGCAGTACAGGGAAAGACACCATATATTTT
>TRBV7-8|TRBD2|NA|TRBJ2-2
CASSQTPGLAGDYTGELFF
TGTGCCAGCAGCCAAACCCCGGGACTAGCGGGGGACTACACCGGGGAGCTGTTTTTT
>TRBV6-5|TRBD2|few|TRBJ2-1
CASSQTSGSVGEQFF
TGTGCCAGCAGTCAGACTAGCGGGAGTGTCGGTGAGCAGTTCTTC
>TRBV10-3|NA|NA|TRBJ2-3
CAISESQDTQYF
TGTGCCATCAGTGAGTCACAAGATACGCAGTATTTT
>TRBV21-1|NA|NA|TRBJ1-3
CASSKEPTAGNTIYF
TGTGCCAGCAGCAAAGAGCCGACAGCTGGAAACACCATATATTTT
>TRBV5-1|TRBD1|NA|TRBJ2-7
CASSPSGTEFYEQYF
TGCGCCAGCAGCCCATCCGGGACAGAGTTTTACGAGCAGTACTTC
>TRBV19|NA|few|TRBJ1-6
CASSITSLRLEPLHF
TGTGCCAGTAGTATCACATCCTTGAGGCTCGAACCCCTCCACTTT
>TRBV10-3|NA|NA|TRBJ2-7
CAISESMGRGLPYEQYF
TGTGCCATCAGTGAGTCCATGGGTCGGGGACTCCCCTACGAGCAGTACTTC
>TRBV13|TRBD1|NA|TRBJ1-2
CASSARGQGYYGYTF
TGTGCCAGCAGCGCCCGGGGACAGGGATACTATGGCTACACCTTC
>TRBV5-1|NA|NA|TRBJ1-1
CASSLAPTANTEAFF
TGCGCCAGCAGCTTGGCACCGACTGCAAACACTGAAGCTTTCTTT
>TRBV25-1|NA|NA|TRBJ1-5
CASSDSDSGQPQHF
TGTGCCAGCAGTGATTCAGACAGTGGTCAGCCCCAGCATTTT
>TRBV19|NA|NA|TRBJ1-5
CASSGGAPGNQPQHF
TGTGCCAGTAGCGGAGGGGCGCCGGGCAATCAGCCCCAGCATTTT
>TRBV5-1|TRBD2|NA|TRBJ2-3
CASGRGTDTQYF
TGCGCCAGCGGGCGGGGGACAGATACGCAGTATTTT
>TRBV21-1|NA|NA|TRBJ2-4
CASPKRRWGDIQYF
TGTGCCAGCCCGAAGAGGAGGTGGGGGGACATTCAGTACTTC
>TRBV5-6|TRBD2|NA|TRBJ2-7
CASSLGSGGPYEQYF
TGTGCCAGCAGCTTGGGTAGCGGGGGGCCTTACGAGCAGTACTTC
>TRBV19|NA|NA|TRBJ1-2
CASKQGINYGYTF
TGTGCCAGTAAACAGGGAATTAACTATGGCTACACCTTC
>TRBV30|NA|few|TRBJ1-5
CAWSETYSNQPQHF
TGTGCCTGGTCCGAAACTTATAGCAATCAGCCCCAGCATTTT
>TRBV2|NA|NA|TRBJ1-1
CASVGRQTNTEAFF
TGTGCCAGCGTCGGACGACAGACGAACACTGAAGCTTTCTTT